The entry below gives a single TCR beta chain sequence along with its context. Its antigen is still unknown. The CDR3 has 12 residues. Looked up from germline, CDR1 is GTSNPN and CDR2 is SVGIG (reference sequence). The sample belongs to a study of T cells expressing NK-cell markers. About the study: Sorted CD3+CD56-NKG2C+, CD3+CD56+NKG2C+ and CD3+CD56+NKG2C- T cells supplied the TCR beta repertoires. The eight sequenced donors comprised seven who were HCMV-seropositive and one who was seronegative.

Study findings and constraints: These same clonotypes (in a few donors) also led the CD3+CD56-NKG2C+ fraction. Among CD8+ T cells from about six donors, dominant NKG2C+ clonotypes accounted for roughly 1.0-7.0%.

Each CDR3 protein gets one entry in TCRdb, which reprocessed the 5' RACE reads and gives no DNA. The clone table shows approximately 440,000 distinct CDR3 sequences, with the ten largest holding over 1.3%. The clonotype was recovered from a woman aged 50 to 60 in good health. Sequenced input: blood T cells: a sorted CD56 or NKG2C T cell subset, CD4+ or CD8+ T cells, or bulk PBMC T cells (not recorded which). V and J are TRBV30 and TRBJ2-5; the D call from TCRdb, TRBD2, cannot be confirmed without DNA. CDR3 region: CATRREQETQYF.